The clone carrying this T cell receptor beta chain showed up many times. Antigen unknown. Germline V lookup: CDR1 SGHDT, CDR2 YYEEEE. V gave up 5 bases and J gave up 2 bases, with 11 bases separating them. There are 13 residues in the CDR3. These data are taken from a study of identical twins. Notes on the study in general: Without tracking the same donors, conclusions rested on cross-sectional statistical analysis. Within cord blood, abundant beta clonotypes carried fewer insertions, but memory repertoires showed no such trend.

TCRdb fed the 5' RACE reads into MiXCR, producing one record per CDR3 protein. The data contain about 660,000 distinct CDR3 sequences, 8.5% to 9.5% of them singletons. These data were also filed under a second study, of yellow fever vaccine responses in identical twins. That paper states: Reports say the vaccine T cell response in twins looked partly convergent and partly personalized.

This TCR derives from a woman aged 18-29 years in good health. Sequencing was done on a sample of PBMCs. The gene calls are TRBV5-6 and TRBJ2-7; unclear D gene. CDR3 in DNA: TGTGCCAGCAGTCCTTCGGGTCCCTACGAGCAGTACTTC. Translated: CASSPSGPYEQYF.